This entry lists 11 T cell receptor beta chains sequenced from one sample in a study of blood T cell repertoires in COVID-19. Generated by immunoSEQ multiplex PCR, the TCRdb table keeps only in-frame clones and is missing some. Among about 240,000 clones listed, around 85% were seen once. Sequenced input: peripheral blood. The receptors come from a woman older than 75 with acute or convalescent COVID-19.

V gene TRBV5-1 combines with J gene TRBJ2-3; 9 bases match TRBD1. This CDR3 has 14 residues. CDR1 is SGHRS, CDR2 YFSETQ, per germline. V shed 5 bases and J 3 bases; nucleotides not matched to a gene: 4. As DNA, the CDR3 is TGCGCCAGCAGGACCGGGACAGGGACAGATACGCAGTATTTT. This encodes CASRTGTGTDTQYF.

This clone was detected only once. The gene calls are TRBV6-6 and TRBJ1-6; 7 nucleotides align to TRBD1. Trimming removed 2 bases from V and 7 bases from J; junction bases left unmatched: 8. The CDR3 loop spans 16 amino acids. CDR1 and CDR2 from the germline V gene are MNHNY and SVGAGI (reference sequence). CDR3 coding DNA: TGTGCCAGCAGTTACCCCCCGGGACAGCTGAATTCACCCCTCCACTTT. As protein: CASSYPPGQLNSPLHF.

This clone turned up a few times. The chain links TRBV28 to TRBJ1-5; D is unresolved. Germline CDR1 MDHEN, CDR2 SYDVKM. This CDR3 is built from 14 residues. Trimming stripped 7 bases from V and 0 bases from J, with 10 bases between. Written as DNA, the CDR3 is TGTGCCAGCACCAAAGAGTTTAGCAATCAGCCCCAGCATTTT. This codes for CASTKEFSNQPQHF.

The chain couples TRBV19 to TRBJ1-6; 7 nucleotides agree with TRBD1. There are 14 residues in the CDR3. Trimming removed 3 bases from V and 10 bases from J; junction bases left unmatched: 6. Per germline, CDR1 LNHDA and CDR2 SQIVND (reference sequence). The DNA for the CDR3 is TGTGCCAGTAGTATCTACAGGGGAGACTCACCCCTCCACTTT. It codes for CASSIYRGDSPLHF.

The chain employs TRBV3-1 (or the pseudogene TRBV3-2) and TRBJ1-2, with TRBD1 matching 8 bases. The CDR3 is 14 amino acids. The J segment lost 4 bases and the V segment lost 6 bases, leaving 7 bases of the junction unmatched. Germline-derived CDR1 and CDR2 are LGHDT and YNNKEL (reference sequence). CDR3 amino acids: CASSGQGWGYGYTF. The CDR3 DNA follows: TGTGCCAGCAGTGGACAGGGATGGGGCTATGGCTACACCTTC.

The rearrangement links TRBV6-6 to TRBJ2-7; 8 bases line up with TRBD2. The V segment lost 2 bases and the J segment 8 bases; nucleotides outside the gene matches: 11. Germline-derived CDR1 and CDR2 are MNHNY and SVGAGI (reference sequence). This CDR3 has 15 residues. CDR3 region: CASSYDAGGHGKQYF. As DNA, the CDR3 is TGTGCCAGCAGTTACGACGCGGGGGGCCATGGCAAGCAGTACTTC.

This clone has just a few counts. The genes are TRBV6-6 and TRBJ2-7, with D hard to call. V was trimmed by 2 bases and J by 1 base, leaving 6 bases between them. CDR1 is MNHNY, CDR2 SVGAGI, per germline (reference sequence). The CDR3 runs 13 residues. The CDR3 coding sequence is TGTGCCAGCAGTTACACAAAATCCTACGAGCAGTACTTC. Its protein product is CASSYTKSYEQYF.

The chain has TRBV2 and TRBJ2-1; tentative D call: TRBD1 (6 bases). CDR1 is SNHLY and CDR2 is FYNNEI in the germline V gene. This CDR3 has 14 residues. The V end lost 11 bases, the J end lost 2 bases, and 16 bases lay between the germline ends. The CDR3 here is CASQSEGAYNEQFF. The CDR3 DNA sequence: TGTGCCTCCCAGAGTGAGGGGGCCTACAATGAGCAGTTCTTC.

This clone is a singleton in its sample. The rearrangement links TRBV10-3 to TRBJ1-1; D is undetermined. V lost 8 bases, J lost 2 bases, and 12 bases lay in between. The CDR3 runs to 13 residues. CDR1 is ENHRY, CDR2 SYGVKD, per germline. CDR3 DNA sequence: TGTGCCATCTCGGGATTTATTAACACTGAAGCTTTCTTT. As protein: CAISGFINTEAFF.

The V call is TRBV28, the J call TRBJ2-5; D ambiguous. Germline CDR1 reads MDHEN; CDR2 reads SYDVKM. V lost 5 bases and J lost 1, with 14 bases in between. There are 15 residues in the CDR3. CDR3 loop: CASSQRSAPQETQYF. CDR3 coding DNA: TGTGCCAGCAGTCAGAGGTCCGCCCCCCAAGAGACCCAGTACTTC. Based on the CDR3 plus reference TRBV28 and TRBJ2-5, the full variable domain is DVKVTQSSRYLVKRTGEKVFLECVQDMDHENMFWYRQDPGLGLRLIYFSYDVKMKEKGDIPEGYSVSREKKERFSLILESASTNQTSMYLCASSQRSAPQETQYFGPGTRLLVL.

The sample holds a few counts of this clone. V usage is TRBV2 and J usage is TRBJ1-2; tentatively, D is TRBD1 (6 bases). The CDR3 contains 13 residues. Germline-derived CDR1 and CDR2 are SNHLY and FYNNEI. V was trimmed by 10 bases and J by 6 bases, leaving 18 bases between them. Written as DNA, the CDR3 is TGTGCCACCGCTCCCTTGGGGGCTCATGGCTACACCTTC. This sequence encodes CATAPLGAHGYTF.